Presented here are 11 T cell receptor beta chains from one specimen sequenced in a study of cytotoxic CD8 clonotypes in ibrutinib-treated CLL. This table comes from immunoSEQ multiplex PCR, and its TCRdb copy is limited to in-frame clones, with some not included. The profile shows 200,000 or so clones, 70% to 75% of them singletons. The material sequenced was PBMCs, taken after 12 months of ibrutinib treatment. All receptors come from a human donor with chronic lymphocytic leukemia.

The chain is built from TRBV2 and TRBJ1-1, with a possible D match to TRBD1 (5 bases). This CDR3 region has 13 residues. Trimming pared 4 bases from V and 2 bases from J, leaving 8 bases between. The V gene's germline CDR1 is SNHLY and CDR2 FYNNEI. CDR3 loop: CASSAQDNTEAFF. In DNA, the CDR3 is TGTGCCAGCAGTGCACAGGATAACACTGAAGCTTTCTTT.

The chain is built from TRBV11-3 and TRBJ2-7; 12 bases are a match to TRBD2. The J segment lost 3 bases and the V segment lost 5 bases, leaving 11 bases of the junction unmatched. CDR3 length: 17 residues. CDR1 SGHNT and CDR2 YENEEA come from the germline V gene. CDR3 nucleotides: TGTGCCAGCAGCCCCCGGACTCTAGCGGGAGGGTTCTACGAGCAGTACTTC. Residues: CASSPRTLAGGFYEQYF. Full variable domain (missing parts from reference TRBV11-3 and TRBJ2-7): EAGVVQSPRYKIIEKKQPVAFWCNPISGHNTLYWYLQNLGQGPELLIRYENEEAVDDSQLPKDRFSAERLKGVDSTLKIQPAELGDSAVYLCASSPRTLAGGFYEQYFGPGTRLTVT.

The chain combines TRBV28 with TRBJ2-5; D is uncertain. Germline assignment: CDR1 MDHEN and CDR2 SYDVKM. The CDR3 consists of 14 residues. V gave up 2 bases and J gave up 7 bases, with 14 bases separating them. The DNA of the CDR3 is TGTGCCAGCAGTTTAGGCCAGATCATGCGGACCCAGTACTTC. Residues: CASSLGQIMRTQYF.

The J gene is TRBJ2-2, the V gene TRBV4-1; possible D gene TRBD2, 5 bases. V was shortened by 4 bases and J by 5 bases, with 8 bases between the two germline ends. The germline CDR1 and CDR2 sequences are MGHRA and YSYEKL. The CDR3 totals 13 residues. In DNA form, the CDR3 reads TGCGCCAGCAGCCGGACTGGGACCGGGGAGCTGTTTTTT. Its translation is CASSRTGTGELFF.

This clone appeared a few times. This chain connects TRBV29-1 to TRBJ1-5; D perhaps matches TRBD1 (5 bases). Trimming cost V 3 bases and J 9 bases, with 18 bases left between them. Germline assignment: CDR1 SQVTM and CDR2 ANQGSEA. This CDR3 has 14 residues. The CDR3 reads CSVDFSGNRGPQHF. CDR3 DNA: TGCAGCGTTGATTTCTCGGGGAATAGGGGGCCCCAGCATTTT.

The gene calls are TRBV18 and TRBJ2-5; D gene uncertain. The CDR3 totals 14 residues. Trimming removed 0 bases at V and 4 bases at J, with 9 bases between. Germline values: CDR1 KGHSH, CDR2 LQKENI. The CDR3 DNA follows: TGTGCCAGCTCACCACCGAGTTTTCCAGAGACCCAGTACTTC. As protein: CASSPPSFPETQYF. The entire variable domain, with the rest obtained from reference TRBV18 and TRBJ2-5, is as follows: NAGVMQNPRHLVRRRGQEARLRCSPMKGHSHVYWYRQLPEEGLKFMVYLQKENIIDESGMPKERFSAEFPKEGPSILRIQQVVRGDSAAYFCASSPPSFPETQYFGPGTRLLVL.

The chain joins TRBV27 to TRBJ2-5, with D perhaps TRBD2 (10 bases). V gave up 4 bases and J gave up 13 bases, with 37 bases separating them. CDR1 and CDR2 from the germline V gene are MNHEY and SMNVEV (reference sequence). The CDR3 covers 19 residues. Written as DNA, the CDR3 is TGTGCCAGCAGTTCACCTTCGGGACAGGGTCTAGCGGGAGTCCTGGATTGGTACTTC. It specifies CASSSPSGQGLAGVLDWYF.

CDR3 in DNA: TGTGCCAGCAGCACCCCAGCGGACGGCTACACCTTC. This encodes CASSTPADGYTF. V is TRBV2 and J is TRBJ1-2, with D uncertain. Germline V gives CDR1 SNHLY, CDR2 FYNNEI. The CDR3 loop spans 12 amino acids. Trimming took 6 bases from V and 8 from J, leaving 13 bases between them.

The chain joins TRBV7-2 to TRBJ2-3, with 10 bases matching TRBD2. Germline CDR1 and CDR2: SGHTA and FQGNSA. With 5 bases clipped from V and 3 bases from J, the junction kept 5 bases outside the gene matches. There are 15 residues in the CDR3. CDR3 amino acids: CASSPSGGLTDTQYF. For the CDR3, the DNA is TGTGCCAGCAGCCCTAGCGGGGGTCTGACAGATACGCAGTATTTT.

The V and J genes are TRBV5-1 and TRBJ1-6; 7 bases match TRBD1. The CDR3 consists of 15 residues. V was clipped by 3 bases and J by 9 bases; unmatched bases: 9. Germline V CDR1 and CDR2: SGHRS, YFSETQ. In nucleotides, the CDR3 is TGCGCCAGCAGCTCCCAGACAGGGTTGGGTTCACCCCTCCACTTT. Its translation is CASSSQTGLGSPLHF.

This clone was seen just once. The rearrangement uses TRBV6-5 and TRBJ1-3, with a weak D call TRBD1 (5 bases). Germline V gene data show CDR1 as MNHEY and CDR2 as SVGAGI. Between the trimmed V and J ends, which lost 0 bases and 3 bases, there was a span of 12 bases. The CDR3 has 16 amino acids. The CDR3 DNA reads TGTGCCAGCAGTTACTCCGTACGGGGGTTTGGAAACACCATATATTTT. This translates into CASSYSVRGFGNTIYF.